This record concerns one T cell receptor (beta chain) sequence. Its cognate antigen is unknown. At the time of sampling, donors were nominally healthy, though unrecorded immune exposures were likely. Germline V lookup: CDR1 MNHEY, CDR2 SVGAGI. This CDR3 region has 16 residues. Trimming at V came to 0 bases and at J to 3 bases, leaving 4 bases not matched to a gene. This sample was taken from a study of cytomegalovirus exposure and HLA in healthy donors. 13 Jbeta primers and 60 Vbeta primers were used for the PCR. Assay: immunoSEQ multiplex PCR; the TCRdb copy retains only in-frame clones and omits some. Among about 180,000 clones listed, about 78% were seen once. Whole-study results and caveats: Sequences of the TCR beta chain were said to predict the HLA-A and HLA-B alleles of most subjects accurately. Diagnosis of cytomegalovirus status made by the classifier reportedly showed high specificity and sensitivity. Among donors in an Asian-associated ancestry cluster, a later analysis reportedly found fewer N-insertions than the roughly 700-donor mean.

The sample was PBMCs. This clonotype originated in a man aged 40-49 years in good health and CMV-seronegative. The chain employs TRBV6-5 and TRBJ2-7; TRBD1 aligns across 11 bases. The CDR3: CASSYSGQGAFYEQYF. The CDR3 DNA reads TGTGCCAGCAGTTACTCAGGACAGGGGGCCTTCTACGAGCAGTACTTC.